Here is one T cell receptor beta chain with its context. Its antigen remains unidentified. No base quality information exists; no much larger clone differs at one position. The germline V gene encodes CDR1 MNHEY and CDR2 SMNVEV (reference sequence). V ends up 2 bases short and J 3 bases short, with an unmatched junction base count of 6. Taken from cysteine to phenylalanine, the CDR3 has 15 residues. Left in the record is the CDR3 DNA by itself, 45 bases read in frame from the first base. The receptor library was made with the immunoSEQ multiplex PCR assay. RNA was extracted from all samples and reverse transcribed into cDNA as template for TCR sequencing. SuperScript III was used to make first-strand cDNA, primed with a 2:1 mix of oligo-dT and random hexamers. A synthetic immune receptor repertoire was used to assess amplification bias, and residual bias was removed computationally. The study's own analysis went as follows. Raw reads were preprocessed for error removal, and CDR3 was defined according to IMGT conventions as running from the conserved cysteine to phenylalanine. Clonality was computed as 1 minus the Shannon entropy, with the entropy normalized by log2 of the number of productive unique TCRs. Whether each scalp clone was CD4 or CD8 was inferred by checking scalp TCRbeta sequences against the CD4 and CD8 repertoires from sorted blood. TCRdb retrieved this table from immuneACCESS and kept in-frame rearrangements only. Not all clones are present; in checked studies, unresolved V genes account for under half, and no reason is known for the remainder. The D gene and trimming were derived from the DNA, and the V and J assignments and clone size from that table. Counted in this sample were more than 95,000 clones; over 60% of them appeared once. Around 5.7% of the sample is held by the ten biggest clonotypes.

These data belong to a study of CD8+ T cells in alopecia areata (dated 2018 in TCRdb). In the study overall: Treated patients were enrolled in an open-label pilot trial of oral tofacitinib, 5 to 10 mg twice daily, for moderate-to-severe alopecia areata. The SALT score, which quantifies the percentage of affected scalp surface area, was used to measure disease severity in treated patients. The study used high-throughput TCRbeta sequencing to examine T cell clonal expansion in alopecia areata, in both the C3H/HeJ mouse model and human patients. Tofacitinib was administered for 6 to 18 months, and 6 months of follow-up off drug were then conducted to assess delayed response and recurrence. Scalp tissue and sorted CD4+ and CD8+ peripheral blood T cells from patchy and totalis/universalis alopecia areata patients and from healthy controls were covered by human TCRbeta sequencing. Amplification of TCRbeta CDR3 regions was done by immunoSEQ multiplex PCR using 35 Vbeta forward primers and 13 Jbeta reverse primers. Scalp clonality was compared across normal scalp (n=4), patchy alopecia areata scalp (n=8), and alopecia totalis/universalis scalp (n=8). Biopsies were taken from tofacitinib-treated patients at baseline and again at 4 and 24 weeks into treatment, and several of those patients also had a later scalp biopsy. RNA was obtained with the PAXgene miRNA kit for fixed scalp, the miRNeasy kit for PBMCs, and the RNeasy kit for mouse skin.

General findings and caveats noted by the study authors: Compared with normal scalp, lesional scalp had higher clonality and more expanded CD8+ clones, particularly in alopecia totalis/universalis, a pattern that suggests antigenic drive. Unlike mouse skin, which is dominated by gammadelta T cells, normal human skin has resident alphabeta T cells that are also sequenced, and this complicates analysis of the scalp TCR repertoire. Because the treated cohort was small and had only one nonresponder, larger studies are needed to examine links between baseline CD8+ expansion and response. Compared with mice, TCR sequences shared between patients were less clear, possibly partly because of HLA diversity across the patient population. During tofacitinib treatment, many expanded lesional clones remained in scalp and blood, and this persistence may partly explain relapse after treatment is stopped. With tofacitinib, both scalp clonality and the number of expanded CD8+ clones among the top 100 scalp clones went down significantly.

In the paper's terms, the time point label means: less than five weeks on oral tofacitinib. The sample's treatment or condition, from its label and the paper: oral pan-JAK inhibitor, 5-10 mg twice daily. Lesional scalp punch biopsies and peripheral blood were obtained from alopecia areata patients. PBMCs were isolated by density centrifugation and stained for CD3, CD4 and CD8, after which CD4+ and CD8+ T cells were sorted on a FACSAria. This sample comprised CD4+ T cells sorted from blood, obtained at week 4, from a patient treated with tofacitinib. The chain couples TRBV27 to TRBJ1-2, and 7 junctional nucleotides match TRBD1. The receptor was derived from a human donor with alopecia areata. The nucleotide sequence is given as TGTGCCAGCAGTTTAGCCCCCGGGACAGACTATGGCTACACCTTC. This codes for CASSLAPGTDYGYTF.